The text below deals with one T cell receptor (beta chain). The record originates from a study of blood T cell repertoires in COVID-19. Study overall: Samples came from the United States, Italy and Spain, spanning acute and convalescent COVID-19. PBMCs, B-cell-depleted T cells, or T cells provided the cDNA or gDNA that made up the material.

In the authors' methods: Estimation of nucleated cell counts was performed using reference gene primer amplification. Using immunoSEQ multiplex PCR, the repertoire was profiled, and TCRdb retains in-frame clones only, with some absent. V, J and clone size were drawn from that table, and D and trimming were deduced from the DNA. The sample consists of more than 70,000 clones, 90% of them appearing once. CDR3 length: 12 amino acids. Germline lookup yields CDR1 SGHDT and CDR2 YYEEEE. V lost 2 bases to trimming and J lost 3 bases, with 5 bases between them. The genes are TRBV5-6 and TRBJ1-1; D is unresolved. Sequencing was done on a sample of peripheral blood. This clonotype was obtained from a young woman with acute or convalescent COVID-19. The CDR3 region has the DNA TGTGCCAGCAGCTTACGAGACACTGAAGCTTTCTTT. It is translated as CASSLRDTEAFF.